These 18 T cell receptor beta chains were sequenced from one sample in a study of T cell responses to AZD1222 COVID-19 vaccine. The table came from immunoSEQ multiplex PCR; TCRdb's copy has only in-frame clones and leaves some out. The sample lists some 130,000 clones, 91% occurring once. Sequenced material: peripheral blood, taken on day 0 of AZD1222 vaccination. These receptors all stem from an adult in good health.

This chain links TRBV27 with TRBJ1-1; tentative D call: TRBD1 (5 bases). V dropped 5 bases and J dropped 0 bases, with 13 bases sitting between them. CDR1 and CDR2 (germline): MNHEY, SMNVEV (reference sequence). The CDR3 is 15 residues long. CDR3 nucleotides: TGTGCCAGCAGTCCGCCGGGACGGATGAACACTGAAGCTTTCTTT. Protein product: CASSPPGRMNTEAFF.

V is TRBV27 and J is TRBJ1-2, with 8 nucleotides matching TRBD1. This CDR3 contains 13 residues. Losses at the gene ends were 5 bases for V and 8 bases for J; bases not matched to a gene: 7. Germline loops: CDR1 MNHEY, CDR2 SMNVEV (reference sequence). In nucleotides, the CDR3 is TGTGCCAGCAGTCCCCGACAGGGGCGAGGCTACACCTTC. It codes for CASSPRQGRGYTF.

The chain links TRBV27 to TRBJ1-2, with 7 bases fitting TRBD1. Germline loops: CDR1 MNHEY, CDR2 SMNVEV (reference sequence). This CDR3 contains 16 residues. Trimming took 5 bases from V and 4 from J; bases not matched to a gene: 13. CDR3 sequence reads: CASSPRGGQARYGYTF. In DNA, the CDR3 is TGTGCCAGCAGTCCTCGGGGTGGACAGGCCCGCTATGGCTACACCTTC.

V gene TRBV9 combines with J gene TRBJ2-3, with TRBD2 as a possible D gene (5 bases). V was pared by 0 bases and J by 0 bases, with 8 bases between. The CDR3 runs 15 residues. CDR1 is SGDLS and CDR2 is YYNGEE in the germline V gene. CDR3 coding DNA: TGTGCCAGCAGCGTAGTTAGCGCTAGCACAGATACGCAGTATTTT. Amino acid sequence: CASSVVSASTDTQYF.

This clone was detected only once. This sample also contains other DNA sequences that code for the same CDR3. V usage is TRBV27 and J usage is TRBJ2-1, with 9 bases identical to TRBD1. V was clipped by 4 bases and J by 4 bases; unmatched bases: 2. This CDR3 spans 14 amino acids. CDR1 and CDR2 from the germline V gene are MNHEY and SMNVEV (reference sequence). The CDR3 nucleotides are TGTGCCAGCAGTTCCGGGACAGGGTACAATGAGCAGTTCTTC. Amino acids: CASSSGTGYNEQFF.

CDR3 nucleotides: TGTGCCAGTAGTATTCTGATGGCGAGCACCGGGGAGCTGTTTTTT. Amino acid sequence: CASSILMASTGELFF. The gene calls are TRBV19 and TRBJ2-2; D call uncertain. The germline V gene encodes CDR1 LNHDA and CDR2 SQIVND (reference sequence). The CDR3 runs to 15 residues. Trimming removed 3 bases at V and 4 bases at J, with 12 bases between.

This chain uses TRBV5-1 with TRBJ2-1; weak D call: TRBD2 (5 bases). V dropped 0 bases and J dropped 7 bases, with 17 bases sitting between them. Germline CDR1 SGHRS, CDR2 YFSETQ. The CDR3 runs 16 residues. Written as DNA, the CDR3 is TGCGCCAGCAGCTTGGTTACAACGGCGGGCTTAAATGAGCAGTTCTTC. Residues: CASSLVTTAGLNEQFF.

The chain recombines TRBV6-6 with TRBJ1-4; no clear D. The CDR3 runs 13 residues. Trimming left V 2 bases short and J 5 bases short, with 6 bases between. In germline, CDR1 is MNHNY, CDR2 SVGAGI (reference sequence). CDR3 in amino acids: CASSYGLNEKLFF. CDR3 DNA: TGTGCCAGCAGTTACGGGCTAAATGAAAAACTGTTTTTT.

On this clone: A junction end diverges from the germline sequence, so it may reflect a read error. This sequence joins TRBV6-5 and TRBJ1-1; no definite D call. Germline CDR1 MNHEY, CDR2 SVGAGI. The CDR3 contains 12 residues. CDR3 sequence reads: CVSSSVGTEAFF. In DNA, the CDR3 is TGTGTCAGCTCGTCGGTGGGCACTGAAGCTTTCTTT.

V usage is TRBV2 and J usage is TRBJ2-7; TRBD2 matches at 7 bases. Germline V gene data show CDR1 as SNHLY and CDR2 as FYNNEI. The CDR3 loop spans 16 amino acids. Trimming took 4 bases from V and 3 from J; bases not matched to a gene: 12. The CDR3 sequence: CASSVLLAALYYEQYF. CDR3 DNA sequence: TGTGCCAGCAGTGTGCTTCTAGCGGCCCTCTACTACGAGCAGTACTTC.

The chain couples TRBV19 to TRBJ2-5, with 8 bases fitting TRBD1. J gave up 4 bases and V 6 bases, and 7 bases lay outside the gene matches. The germline V gene encodes CDR1 LNHDA and CDR2 SQIVND (reference sequence). The CDR3 length is 14 residues. CDR3 region: CASSPDRAIETQYF. The CDR3 nucleotides read TGTGCCAGTAGCCCGGACAGGGCGATAGAGACCCAGTACTTC.

The chain employs TRBV11-2 and TRBJ2-7, with D possibly matching TRBD2 (6 bases). The CDR3 runs to 12 residues. Trimming stripped 3 bases from V and 6 bases from J, with 9 bases between. CDR1 and CDR2 from the germline V gene are SGHAT and FQNNGV. CDR3 amino acids: CASSLGGAEQYF. The CDR3 DNA reads as TGTGCCAGCAGCTTGGGGGGTGCCGAGCAGTACTTC. The whole variable domain, remainder taken from reference TRBV11-2 and TRBJ2-7, is EAGVAQSPRYKIIEKRQSVAFWCNPISGHATLYWYQQILGQGPKLLIQFQNNGVVDDSQLPKDRFSAERLKGVDSTLKIQPAKLEDSAVYLCASSLGGAEQYFGPGTRLTVT.

The gene calls are TRBV2 and TRBJ1-3; a possible D gene is TRBD1 (6 bases). The germline V gene has CDR1 SNHLY and CDR2 FYNNEI. With 7 bases removed from V and 0 bases from J, the gap between germline ends came to 10 bases. The CDR3 consists of 14 residues. The CDR3 sequence is CASTGQLSGNTIYF. The CDR3 bases are TGTGCCAGCACCGGACAGCTCTCTGGAAACACCATATATTTT.

CDR3 region: CASSQDGNEENIQYF. CDR3 coding DNA: TGCGCCAGCAGCCAAGATGGCAACGAAGAAAACATTCAGTACTTC. The chain employs TRBV4-3 and TRBJ2-4; D is uncertain. This CDR3 has 15 residues. V dropped 0 bases and J dropped 5 bases, with 11 bases sitting between them. Germline V gene sequence: CDR1 LGHNA, CDR2 YSLEER.

In this sample, this clone turned up once. CDR3 in DNA: TGTGCCAGCAGTCGAACGATGACAGGGGGCGGTACTGAAGCTTTCTTT. This gives the protein CASSRTMTGGGTEAFF. The V gene is TRBV2, the J gene TRBJ1-1; 10 nucleotides align to TRBD1. V lost 5 bases to trimming and J lost 5 bases; unmatched junction nucleotides: 11. In germline, CDR1 is SNHLY, CDR2 FYNNEI. This CDR3 spans 16 amino acids.

This sequence joins TRBV10-3 and TRBJ1-2; 11 nucleotides match TRBD1. V shed 10 bases and J 8 bases; nucleotides not matched to a gene: 9. In germline, CDR1 is ENHRY, CDR2 SYGVKD. This CDR3 region has 13 residues. CDR3 sequence reads: CATRTGGARGYTF. DNA of the CDR3: TGTGCCACGAGGACAGGGGGCGCGCGGGGCTACACCTTC.

J is TRBJ2-7 and V is TRBV27, with D possibly being TRBD1 (6 bases). Germline CDR1 and CDR2: MNHEY and SMNVEV (reference sequence). CDR3 size: 14 residues. Trimming cost V 0 bases and J 4 bases, with 10 bases left between them. The CDR3 reads CASSLSQGMYEQYF. Here the CDR3 DNA reads TGTGCCAGCAGTTTATCGCAGGGGATGTACGAGCAGTACTTC.

This clone is a singleton in its sample. The J gene is TRBJ2-7, the V gene TRBV7-6, with 12 bases matching TRBD2. The germline V gene encodes CDR1 SGHVS and CDR2 FNYEAQ. With V trimmed by 5 bases and J by 5 bases, 7 bases remained unmatched. This CDR3 comprises 15 residues. CDR3 region: CASSLTSGSLNEQYF. Written as DNA, the CDR3 is TGTGCCAGCAGCCTGACTAGCGGGAGTCTCAACGAGCAGTACTTC.